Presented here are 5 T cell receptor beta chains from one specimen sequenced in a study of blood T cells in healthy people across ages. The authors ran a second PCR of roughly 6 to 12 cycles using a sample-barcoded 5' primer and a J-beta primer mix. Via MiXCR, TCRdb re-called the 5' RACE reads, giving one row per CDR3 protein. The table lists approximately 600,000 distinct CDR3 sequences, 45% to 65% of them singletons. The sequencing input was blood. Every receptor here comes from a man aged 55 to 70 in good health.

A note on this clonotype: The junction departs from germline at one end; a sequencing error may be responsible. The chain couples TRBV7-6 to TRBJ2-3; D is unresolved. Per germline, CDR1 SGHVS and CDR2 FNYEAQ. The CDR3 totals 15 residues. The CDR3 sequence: CVSSRDGSRPDTQYF. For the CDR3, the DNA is TGTGTCAGCAGCCGAGACGGGTCAAGGCCAGATACGCAGTATTTT. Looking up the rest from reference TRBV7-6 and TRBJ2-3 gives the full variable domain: GAGVSQSPRYKVTKRGQDVALRCDPISGHVSLYWYRQALGQGPEFLTYFNYEAQQDKSGLPNDRFSAERPEGSISTLTIQRTEQRDSAMYRCVSSRDGSRPDTQYFGPGTRLTVL.

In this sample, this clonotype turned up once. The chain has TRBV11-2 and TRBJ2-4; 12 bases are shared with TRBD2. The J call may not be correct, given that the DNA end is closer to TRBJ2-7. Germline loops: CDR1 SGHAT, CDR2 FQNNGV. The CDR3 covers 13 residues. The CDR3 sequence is CATTTSGGSEQYF. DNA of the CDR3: TGTGCCACCACAACTAGCGGGGGGTCCGAGCAGTACTTC.

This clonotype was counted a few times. The CDR3 loop reads CASSLVTNYGYTF. The CDR3 region has the DNA TGCGCCAGCAGCTTGGTCACAAACTATGGCTACACCTTC. The V call is TRBV5-1, the J call TRBJ1-2; no clear D. Germline lookup yields CDR1 SGHRS and CDR2 YFSETQ. The CDR3 sequence is 13 residues long. Between the trimmed V and J ends, which lost 0 bases and 2 bases, there was a span of 5 bases.

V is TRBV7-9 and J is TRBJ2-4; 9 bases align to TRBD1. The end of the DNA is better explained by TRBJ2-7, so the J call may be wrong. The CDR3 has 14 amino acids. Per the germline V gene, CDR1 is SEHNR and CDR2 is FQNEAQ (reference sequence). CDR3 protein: CASSFGTGKDEQYF. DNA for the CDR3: TGTGCCAGCAGCTTTGGGACAGGGAAAGACGAGCAGTACTTC.

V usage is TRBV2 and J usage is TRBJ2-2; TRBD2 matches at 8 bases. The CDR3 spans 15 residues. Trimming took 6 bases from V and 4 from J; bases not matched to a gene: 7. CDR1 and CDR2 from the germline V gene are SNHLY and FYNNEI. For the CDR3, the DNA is TGTGCCAGCAGGAATACCGGGACTAGCACCGGGGAGCTGTTTTTT. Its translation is CASRNTGTSTGELFF.